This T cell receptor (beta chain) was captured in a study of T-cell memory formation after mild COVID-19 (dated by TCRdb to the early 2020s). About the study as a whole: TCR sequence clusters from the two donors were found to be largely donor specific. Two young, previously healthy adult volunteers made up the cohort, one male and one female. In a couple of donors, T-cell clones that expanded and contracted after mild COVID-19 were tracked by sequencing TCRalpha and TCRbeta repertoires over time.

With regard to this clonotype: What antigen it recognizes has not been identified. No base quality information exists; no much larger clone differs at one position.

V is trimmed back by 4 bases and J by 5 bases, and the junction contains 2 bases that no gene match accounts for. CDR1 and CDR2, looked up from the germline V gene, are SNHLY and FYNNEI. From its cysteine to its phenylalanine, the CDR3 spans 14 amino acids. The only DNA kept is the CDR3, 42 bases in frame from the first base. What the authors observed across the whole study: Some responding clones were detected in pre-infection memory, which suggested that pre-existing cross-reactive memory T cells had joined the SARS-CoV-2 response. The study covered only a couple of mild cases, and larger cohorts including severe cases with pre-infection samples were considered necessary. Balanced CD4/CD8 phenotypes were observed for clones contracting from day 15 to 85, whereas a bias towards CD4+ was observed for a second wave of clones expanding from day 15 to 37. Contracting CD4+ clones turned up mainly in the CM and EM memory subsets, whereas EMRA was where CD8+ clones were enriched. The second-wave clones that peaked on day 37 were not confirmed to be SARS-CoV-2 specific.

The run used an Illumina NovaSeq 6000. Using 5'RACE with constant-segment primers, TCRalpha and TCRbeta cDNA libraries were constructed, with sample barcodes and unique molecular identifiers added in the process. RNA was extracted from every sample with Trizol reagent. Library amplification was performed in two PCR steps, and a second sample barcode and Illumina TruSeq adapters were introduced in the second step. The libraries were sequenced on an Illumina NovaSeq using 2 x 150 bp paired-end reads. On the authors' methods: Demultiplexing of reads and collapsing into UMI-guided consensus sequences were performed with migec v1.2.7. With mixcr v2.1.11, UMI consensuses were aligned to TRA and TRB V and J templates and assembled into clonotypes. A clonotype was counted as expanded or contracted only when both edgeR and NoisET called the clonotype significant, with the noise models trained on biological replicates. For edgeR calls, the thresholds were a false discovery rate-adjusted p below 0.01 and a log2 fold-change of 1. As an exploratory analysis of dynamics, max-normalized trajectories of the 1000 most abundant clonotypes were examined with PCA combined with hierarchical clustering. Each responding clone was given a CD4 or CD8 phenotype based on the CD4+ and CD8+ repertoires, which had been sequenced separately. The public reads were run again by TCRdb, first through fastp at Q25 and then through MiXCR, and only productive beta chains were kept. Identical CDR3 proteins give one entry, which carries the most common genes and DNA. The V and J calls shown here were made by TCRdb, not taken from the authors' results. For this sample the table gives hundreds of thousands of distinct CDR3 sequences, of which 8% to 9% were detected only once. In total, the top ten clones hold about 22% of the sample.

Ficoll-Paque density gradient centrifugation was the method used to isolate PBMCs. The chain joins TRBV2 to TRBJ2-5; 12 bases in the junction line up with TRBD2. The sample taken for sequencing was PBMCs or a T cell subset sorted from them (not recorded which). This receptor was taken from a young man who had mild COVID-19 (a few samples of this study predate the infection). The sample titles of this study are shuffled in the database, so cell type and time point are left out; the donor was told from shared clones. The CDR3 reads CASSGTSGVETQYF. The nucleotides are TGTGCCAGCAGTGGGACTAGCGGGGTTGAGACCCAGTACTTC.